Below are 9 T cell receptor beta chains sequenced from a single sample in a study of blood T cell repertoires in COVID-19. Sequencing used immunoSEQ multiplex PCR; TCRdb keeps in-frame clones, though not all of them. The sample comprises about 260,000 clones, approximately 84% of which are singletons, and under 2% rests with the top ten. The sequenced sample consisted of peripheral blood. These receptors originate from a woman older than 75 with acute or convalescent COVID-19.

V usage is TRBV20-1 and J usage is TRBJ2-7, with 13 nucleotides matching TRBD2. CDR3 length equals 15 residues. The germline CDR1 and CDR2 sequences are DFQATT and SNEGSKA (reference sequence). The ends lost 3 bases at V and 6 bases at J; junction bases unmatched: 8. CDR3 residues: CSASGTSGTEGEQYF. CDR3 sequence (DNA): TGCAGTGCTAGTGGGACTAGCGGGACCGAGGGCGAGCAGTACTTC.

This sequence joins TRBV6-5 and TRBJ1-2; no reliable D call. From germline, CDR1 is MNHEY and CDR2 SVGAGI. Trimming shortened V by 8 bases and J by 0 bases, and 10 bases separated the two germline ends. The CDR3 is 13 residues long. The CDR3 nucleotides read TGTGCCAGCGCCTCCCGGGCTAACTATGGCTACACCTTC. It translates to CASASRANYGYTF.

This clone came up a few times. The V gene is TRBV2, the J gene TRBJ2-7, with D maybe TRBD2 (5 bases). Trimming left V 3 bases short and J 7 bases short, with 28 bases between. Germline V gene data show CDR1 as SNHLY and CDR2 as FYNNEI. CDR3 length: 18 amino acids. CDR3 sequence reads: CASSEFPLALPLLGEQYF. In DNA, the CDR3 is TGTGCCAGCAGTGAGTTTCCCCTCGCCCTCCCCCTACTAGGGGAGCAGTACTTC.

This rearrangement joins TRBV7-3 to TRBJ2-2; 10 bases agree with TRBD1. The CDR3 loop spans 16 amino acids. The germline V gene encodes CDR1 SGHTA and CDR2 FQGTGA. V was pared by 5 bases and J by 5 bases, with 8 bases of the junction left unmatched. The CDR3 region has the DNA TGTGCCAGCAGCGCGTCCGGGACAGGGGTTACCGGGGAGCTGTTTTTT. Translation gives CASSASGTGVTGELFF.

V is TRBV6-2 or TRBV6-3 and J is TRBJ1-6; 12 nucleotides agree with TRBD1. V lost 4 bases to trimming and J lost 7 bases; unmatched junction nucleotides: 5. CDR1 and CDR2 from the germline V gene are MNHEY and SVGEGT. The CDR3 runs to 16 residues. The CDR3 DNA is TGTGCCAGCAGTTTGGGACAGGGGGCCAGAAATTCACCCCTCCACTTT. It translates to CASSLGQGARNSPLHF.

This CDR3 is CASSFTGTGLYSNQPQHF. In nucleotides, the CDR3 is TGTGCCAGCAGTTTCACCGGGACAGGCCTCTATAGCAATCAGCCCCAGCATTTT. The rearrangement links TRBV7-2 to TRBJ1-5; 8 nucleotides align to TRBD1. Germline assignment: CDR1 SGHTA and CDR2 FQGNSA. Losses at the gene ends were 6 bases for V and 0 bases for J; bases not matched to a gene: 13. This CDR3 is built from 18 residues.

CDR3 nucleotides: TGTGCCAGCAGCAAAGGGGGGCCGGGACAGTCCCTCTCCTACGAGCAGTACTTC. It specifies CASSKGGPGQSLSYEQYF. The chain employs TRBV21-1 and TRBJ2-7; the D segment call TRBD1 is taken from the table without a DNA check. TRBV21-1 is an annotated pseudogene. The CDR3 consists of 18 residues.

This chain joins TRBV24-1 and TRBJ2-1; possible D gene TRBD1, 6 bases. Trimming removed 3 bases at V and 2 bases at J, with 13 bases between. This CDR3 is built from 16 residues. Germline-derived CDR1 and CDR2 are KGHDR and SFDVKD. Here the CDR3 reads CATSDPGHVTYNEQFF. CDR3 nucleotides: TGTGCCACCAGTGATCCGGGACATGTAACCTACAATGAGCAGTTCTTC.

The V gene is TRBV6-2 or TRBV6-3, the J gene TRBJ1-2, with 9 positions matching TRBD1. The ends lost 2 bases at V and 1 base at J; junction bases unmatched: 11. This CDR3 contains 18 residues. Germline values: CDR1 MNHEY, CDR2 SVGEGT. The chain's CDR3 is CASSYPTGTGLDNYGYTF. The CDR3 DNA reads TGTGCCAGCAGTTACCCGACCGGGACAGGGCTTGATAACTATGGCTACACCTTC.